These 7 T cell receptor beta chains share one sample of origin, sequenced in a study of cytomegalovirus exposure and HLA in healthy donors (dated by TCRdb to 2016 to 2017). The library was made by the immunoSEQ multiplex PCR assay. For the multiplex PCR, a mixture combining 60 forward primers for TCR Vbeta segments and 13 reverse primers for TCR Jbeta segments was used. This immuneACCESS table, as held by TCRdb, lists in-frame sequences with V and J called but not all clones. Of the missing ones, under half trace to an unresolved V gene in checked studies; the others have no known cause. This sample gives around 190,000 clones in total; 80% to 90% of them show up just once. Around 0.31% of the sample belongs to the ten largest clones. The specimen sequenced was PBMCs. These receptors were collected from a young woman in good health and CMV-seronegative.

The gene calls are TRBV4-1 and TRBJ2-1; weak D call: TRBD2 (6 bases). Germline V gene sequence: CDR1 MGHRA, CDR2 YSYEKL. CDR3 length: 13 residues. V dropped 0 bases and J dropped 12 bases, with 12 bases sitting between them. The CDR3 DNA is TGCGCCAGCAGCCAAGATGGGGGGAGGAGGCAGTTCTTC. Protein sequence: CASSQDGGRRQFF.

V usage is TRBV19 and J usage is TRBJ2-1, with 9 bases aligning to TRBD1. Germline values: CDR1 LNHDA, CDR2 SQIVND (reference sequence). The CDR3 consists of 15 residues. V lost 4 bases to trimming and J lost 7 bases; unmatched junction nucleotides: 8. CDR3 region: CASSTGQGYRNEQFF. CDR3 nucleotide sequence: TGTGCCAGTAGTACGGGACAGGGATATCGGAATGAGCAGTTCTTC.

The rearrangement uses TRBV10-3 and TRBJ2-7; the D is unclear. The CDR3 runs to 14 residues. Trimming removed 5 bases at V and 6 bases at J, with 17 bases between. The germline V gene has CDR1 ENHRY and CDR2 SYGVKD. The CDR3 protein is CAISSEARELEQYF. CDR3 sequence (DNA): TGTGCCATCAGTTCGGAAGCGAGAGAGCTCGAGCAGTACTTC.

J is TRBJ2-1 and V is TRBV5-5; D perhaps matches TRBD2 (6 bases). Trimming left V 4 bases short and J 8 bases short, with 19 bases between. The CDR3 is 15 amino acids. Germline CDR1 reads SGHKS; CDR2 reads YYEKEE (reference sequence). The CDR3 here is CASSNPGLKDDEQFF. In nucleotides, the CDR3 is TGTGCCAGCAGCAATCCGGGACTCAAGGACGATGAGCAGTTCTTC.

The chain has TRBV19 and TRBJ1-1; D gene uncertain. Trimming took off 3 bases at V and 1 base at J, with 6 bases between the two ends. This CDR3 region has 13 residues. Germline V CDR1 and CDR2: LNHDA, SQIVND (reference sequence). The CDR3 coding sequence is TGTGCCAGTAGTATTGAGCGGAACACTGAAGCTTTCTTT. Its protein is CASSIERNTEAFF. The full variable domain, completed using reference TRBV19 and TRBJ1-1, is DGGITQSPKYLFRKEGQNVTLSCEQNLNHDAMYWYRQDPGQGLRLIYYSQIVNDFQKGDIAEGYSVSREKKESFPLTVTSAQKNPTAFYLCASSIERNTEAFFGQGTRLTVV.

This chain connects TRBV29-1 to TRBJ2-3; the D gene is possibly TRBD1 (6 bases). V was cut by 5 bases and J by 3 bases, with 15 bases left in between. Germline V gene sequence: CDR1 SQVTM, CDR2 ANQGSEA. The CDR3 loop spans 14 amino acids. The CDR3 bases are TGCAGCGTTTCGAAGAACAGGGATACAGATACGCAGTATTTT. It yields the protein CSVSKNRDTDTQYF.

The chain recombines TRBV5-1 with TRBJ2-5; D is ambiguous. Looked up from germline, CDR1 is SGHRS and CDR2 is YFSETQ. CDR3 length: 15 residues. Trimming left V 0 bases short and J 0 bases short, with 9 bases between. The CDR3 coding sequence is TGCGCCAGCAGCTTGGCCCTGGCGGACCAAGAGACCCAGTACTTC. Protein sequence: CASSLALADQETQYF.